This is a list of T cell receptor beta chains from one sample in a study of T-cell memory formation after mild COVID-19. TCRdb analysed the 5' RACE reads with MiXCR anew, one entry per CDR3 protein. The sample gives about 130,000 distinct CDR3 sequences, approximately 15% of which show up once; approximately 5.2% is in the top ten. Sequences were obtained from PBMCs or a T cell subset sorted from them (not recorded which). The source is a man aged 18 to 35 who had mild COVID-19 (a few samples of this study predate the infection). Cell type and time point are not known. The CDR3 runs from the conserved cysteine through the conserved F or W. Each record gives: J gene, clone size, V gene, D gene, CDR3 DNA, CDR3 protein. The D gene is left open where the match is weak. Clone size is stated in some rows and not others, as once, few, many or a class when expanded.

j_call: TRBJ2-3
clone_size: many
v_call: TRBV7-2
d_call: -
cdr3_nt: TGTGCCAGCAGCCAGAGCACAGATACGCAGTATTTT
cdr3_aa: CASSQSTDTQYF

j_call: TRBJ2-1
clone_size: many
v_call: TRBV7-2
d_call: -
cdr3_nt: TGTGCCAGCAGCTTAGGCGGGACCGAGGTTAAGTTCTTC
cdr3_aa: CASSLGGTEVKFF

j_call: TRBJ2-5
clone_size: -
v_call: TRBV9
d_call: TRBD2
cdr3_nt: TGTGCCAGCAGCGTAGCGGCTAGCGGCACCTCCCAAGAGACCCAGTACTTC
cdr3_aa: CASSVAASGTSQETQYF

j_call: TRBJ1-2
clone_size: many
v_call: TRBV18
d_call: -
cdr3_nt: TGTGCCAGCTCACCGGCGCGACGGTTCTATGGCTACACCTTC
cdr3_aa: CASSPARRFYGYTF

j_call: TRBJ2-1
clone_size: -
v_call: TRBV4-3
d_call: -
cdr3_nt: TGCGCCAGCAGCCGTGGGGGGGCTGCGAATGAGCAGTTCTTC
cdr3_aa: CASSRGGAANEQFF

j_call: TRBJ1-5
clone_size: few
v_call: TRBV20-1
d_call: -
cdr3_nt: TGCAGTGCTAGGCCACATGCGGGTCAGCCCCAGCATTTT
cdr3_aa: CSARPHAGQPQHF

j_call: TRBJ1-5
clone_size: -
v_call: TRBV4-1
d_call: TRBD1
cdr3_nt: TGCGCCAGCAGCCAGGGCCCGGGACAGTTACTAACGGCCCAGCATTTT
cdr3_aa: CASSQGPGQLLTAQHF

j_call: TRBJ2-3
clone_size: few
v_call: TRBV5-1
d_call: TRBD2
cdr3_nt: TGCGCCAGCAGCTTGGTTATAGCGGGGGCCTCAGATACGCAGTATTTT
cdr3_aa: CASSLVIAGASDTQYF

j_call: TRBJ2-7
clone_size: -
v_call: TRBV5-1
d_call: -
cdr3_nt: TGCGCCAGCAGCTATGACGGCTCCTACGAGCAGTACTTC
cdr3_aa: CASSYDGSYEQYF

j_call: TRBJ1-6
clone_size: -
v_call: TRBV6-5
d_call: -
cdr3_nt: TGTGCCAGCAGTTATCTAGCCTGGACGGGGAATTCACCCCTCCACTTT
cdr3_aa: CASSYLAWTGNSPLHF

j_call: TRBJ2-7
clone_size: many
v_call: TRBV7-9
d_call: -
cdr3_nt: TGTGCCAGCAGCCAACCCGTGGGCGAGCAGTACTTC
cdr3_aa: CASSQPVGEQYF

j_call: TRBJ2-7
clone_size: few
v_call: TRBV29-1
d_call: -
cdr3_nt: TGCAGCGTTGGGGGGCAGGGACCGATCCACGAGCAGTACTTC
cdr3_aa: CSVGGQGPIHEQYF

j_call: TRBJ1-2
clone_size: -
v_call: TRBV4-2
d_call: -
cdr3_nt: TGTGCCAGCAGCCAAGCCCCAGGGGATGAAGGCTACACCTTC
cdr3_aa: CASSQAPGDEGYTF

j_call: TRBJ2-3
clone_size: -
v_call: TRBV20-1
d_call: -
cdr3_nt: TGCAGTTCCCCCCTCACAGATACGCAGTATTTT
cdr3_aa: CSSPLTDTQYF

j_call: TRBJ1-4
clone_size: -
v_call: TRBV7-8
d_call: -
cdr3_nt: TGTGCCAGCAGCTTATCCCGGGTCGCCGATAATGAAAAACTGTTTTTT
cdr3_aa: CASSLSRVADNEKLFF

j_call: TRBJ2-7
clone_size: -
v_call: TRBV19
d_call: TRBD2
cdr3_nt: TGTGCCAGTAGTAACGGCGCGGGGGGGACCTACGAGCAGTACTTC
cdr3_aa: CASSNGAGGTYEQYF

j_call: TRBJ2-5
clone_size: -
v_call: TRBV11-3
d_call: TRBD2
cdr3_nt: TGTGCCAGCAGCTATAGCGGGGGAGAAGAGACCCAGTACTTC
cdr3_aa: CASSYSGGEETQYF

j_call: TRBJ2-2
clone_size: few
v_call: TRBV25-1
d_call: -
cdr3_nt: TGTGCCAGCAGCGGTACGGGCCTCGCGAACACCGGGGAGCTGTTTTTT
cdr3_aa: CASSGTGLANTGELFF

j_call: TRBJ2-1
clone_size: many
v_call: TRBV30
d_call: TRBD2
cdr3_nt: TGTGCCTGGAGTGTCCCTAGCGGACTGGGGAATGAGCAGTTCTTC
cdr3_aa: CAWSVPSGLGNEQFF

j_call: TRBJ2-3
clone_size: many
v_call: TRBV5-1
d_call: TRBD2
cdr3_nt: TGCGCCAGCAGCTCGCTTAGCGGGGGCCTCACAGATACGCAGTATTTT
cdr3_aa: CASSSLSGGLTDTQYF

j_call: TRBJ2-5
clone_size: -
v_call: TRBV27
d_call: TRBD2
cdr3_nt: TGTGCCAGCAGTCACCGTCTAGCGGGGTCCGAGACCCAGTACTTC
cdr3_aa: CASSHRLAGSETQYF

j_call: TRBJ2-1
clone_size: few
v_call: TRBV18
d_call: TRBD1
cdr3_nt: TGTGCCAGCACCGCCGGGACAGGGGGCCTAAATGAGCAGTTCTTC
cdr3_aa: CASTAGTGGLNEQFF

j_call: TRBJ2-2
clone_size: many
v_call: TRBV12-3/TRBV12-4
d_call: -
cdr3_nt: TGTGCCAGCAGTTCCATACCGAACACCGGGGAGCTGTTTTTT
cdr3_aa: CASSSIPNTGELFF

j_call: TRBJ2-7
clone_size: few
v_call: TRBV7-9
d_call: TRBD2
cdr3_nt: TGTGCCGCCGGAGGGACTAGCGGGGGAGGCGACGAGCAGTACTTC
cdr3_aa: CAAGGTSGGGDEQYF

j_call: TRBJ2-3
clone_size: -
v_call: TRBV5-6
d_call: -
cdr3_nt: TGTGCCAGCAGCTTGCAGGGTCTCGGCACAGATACGCAGTATTTT
cdr3_aa: CASSLQGLGTDTQYF

j_call: TRBJ2-3
clone_size: few
v_call: TRBV29-1
d_call: TRBD2
cdr3_nt: TGCAGCGTTACGACTAGCGGGGCTAGCACAGATACGCAGTATTTT
cdr3_aa: CSVTTSGASTDTQYF

j_call: TRBJ2-1
clone_size: many
v_call: TRBV7-6
d_call: TRBD1
cdr3_nt: TGTGCCAGCAGCTTCGGACAGGGCTCCTACAATGAGCAGTTCTTC
cdr3_aa: CASSFGQGSYNEQFF

j_call: TRBJ1-6
clone_size: -
v_call: TRBV6-2/TRBV6-3
d_call: -
cdr3_nt: TGTGCCAGCGGCCAGGCTAATTCACCCCTCCACTTT
cdr3_aa: CASGQANSPLHF

j_call: TRBJ2-3
clone_size: many
v_call: TRBV5-6
d_call: -
cdr3_nt: TGTGCCAGCAGCGGGGTCGATACGCAGTATTTT
cdr3_aa: CASSGVDTQYF

j_call: TRBJ2-7
clone_size: few
v_call: TRBV4-3
d_call: TRBD2
cdr3_nt: TGCGCCAGCAGCCAAGAGCCGGGACTAGGCTACGAGCAGTACTTC
cdr3_aa: CASSQEPGLGYEQYF

j_call: TRBJ2-1
clone_size: few
v_call: TRBV28
d_call: -
cdr3_nt: TGTGCCAGCAGTTCACCGGGACGGAGCCCAGAGCAGTTCTTC
cdr3_aa: CASSSPGRSPEQFF

j_call: TRBJ2-2
clone_size: many
v_call: TRBV7-3
d_call: -
cdr3_nt: TGTGCCAGCAGCCCCGACGCGGGGCGGACCGGGGAGCTGTTTTTT
cdr3_aa: CASSPDAGRTGELFF

j_call: TRBJ2-2
clone_size: -
v_call: TRBV7-6
d_call: TRBD2
cdr3_nt: TGTGCCAGCAGTCGTAGCCGGGCCGGGGGGGCCGGGGAGCTGTTTTTT
cdr3_aa: CASSRSRAGGAGELFF

j_call: TRBJ1-2
clone_size: -
v_call: TRBV18
d_call: -
cdr3_nt: TGTGCCAGCTCACGAAATTCCGGACGGCAGGGGAACTACTATGGCTACACCTTC
cdr3_aa: CASSRNSGRQGNYYGYTF

j_call: TRBJ2-1
clone_size: -
v_call: TRBV5-5
d_call: -
cdr3_nt: TGTGCCAGCAGCTATAGGATCGATGAGCAGTTCTTC
cdr3_aa: CASSYRIDEQFF